Given below is one TCR beta chain in context. Its antigen is unidentified. The sample is drawn from a study of identical twins. Study-level points and caveats: Conclusions relied on cross-sectional statistical analysis, not following the same donors. Where out-of-frame alpha sequences were twin-shared, they showed excess low generation probability.

There are 18 residues in the CDR3. Germline values: CDR1 LNHNV, CDR2 YYDKDF (reference sequence). In every case, the donor was a healthy Caucasian. TCRdb re-called the 5' RACE reads with MiXCR, one entry per CDR3 protein. In the table there are more than 1.5 million distinct CDR3 sequences, roughly 35% of which are singletons. This TCR came from a newborn girl in good health. This chain uses TRBV15 with TRBJ2-4, with 8 bases aligning to TRBD1. The better agreement between TRBJ2-5 and the DNA end casts doubt on the J call. Sequenced input: cord blood. The CDR3 bases are TGTGCCACCAGCACATGGGGAGACGTGCAGGGGGCGAAAGAGACCCAGTACTTC. Its protein is CATSTWGDVQGAKETQYF.